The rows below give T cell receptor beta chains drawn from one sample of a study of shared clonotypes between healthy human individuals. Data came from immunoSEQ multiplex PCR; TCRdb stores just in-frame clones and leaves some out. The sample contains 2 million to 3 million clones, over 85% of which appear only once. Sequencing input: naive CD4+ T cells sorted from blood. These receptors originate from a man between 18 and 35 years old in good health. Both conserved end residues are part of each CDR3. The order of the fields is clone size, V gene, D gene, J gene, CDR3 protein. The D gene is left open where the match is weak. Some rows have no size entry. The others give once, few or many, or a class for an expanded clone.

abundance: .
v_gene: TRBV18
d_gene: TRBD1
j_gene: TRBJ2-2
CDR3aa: CASSGQGALNTGELFF

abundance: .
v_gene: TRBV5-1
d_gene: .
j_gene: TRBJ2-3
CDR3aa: CASSLATGGTDTQYF

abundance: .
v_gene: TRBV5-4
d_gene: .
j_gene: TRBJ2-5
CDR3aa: CASSLAGGQETQYF

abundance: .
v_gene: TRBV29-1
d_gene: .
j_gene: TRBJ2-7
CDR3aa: CSALNGGVSYEQYF

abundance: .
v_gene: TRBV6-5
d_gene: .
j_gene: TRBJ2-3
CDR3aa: CASNPFGASTDTQYF

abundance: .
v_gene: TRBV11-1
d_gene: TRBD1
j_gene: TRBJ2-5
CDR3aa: CASSPGTVQETQYF

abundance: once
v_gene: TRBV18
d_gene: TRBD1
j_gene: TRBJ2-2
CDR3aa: CASSSGQAYTGELFF

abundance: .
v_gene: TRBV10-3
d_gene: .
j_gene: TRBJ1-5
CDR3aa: CAISRTESTNQPQHF

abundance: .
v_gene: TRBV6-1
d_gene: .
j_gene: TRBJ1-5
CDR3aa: CASRTVEVSNQPQHF

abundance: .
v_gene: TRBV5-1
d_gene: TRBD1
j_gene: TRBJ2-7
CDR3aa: CASSSRDRDLEQYF

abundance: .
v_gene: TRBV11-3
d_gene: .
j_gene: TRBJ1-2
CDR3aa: CASSLGGYGYTF

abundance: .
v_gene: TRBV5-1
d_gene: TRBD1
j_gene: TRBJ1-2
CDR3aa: CASSAQGAEGYTF

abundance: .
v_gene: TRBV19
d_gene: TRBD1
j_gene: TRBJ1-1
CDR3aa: CASSMAPGQGESFF

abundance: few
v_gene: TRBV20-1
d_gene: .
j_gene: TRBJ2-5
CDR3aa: CSATEETQYF

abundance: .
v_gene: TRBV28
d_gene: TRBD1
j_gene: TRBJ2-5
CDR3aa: CASRLPPGQGGGETQYF

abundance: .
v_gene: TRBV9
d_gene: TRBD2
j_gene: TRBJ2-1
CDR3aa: CASSSRTSPYNEQFF

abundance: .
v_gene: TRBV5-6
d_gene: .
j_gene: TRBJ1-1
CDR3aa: CASRGTGPTFLGDTEAFF

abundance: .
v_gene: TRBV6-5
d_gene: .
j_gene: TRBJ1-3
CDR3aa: CASSFRRGISGNTIYF

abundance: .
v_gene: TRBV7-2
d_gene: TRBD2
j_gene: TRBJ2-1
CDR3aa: CASSPRGGNYNEQFF

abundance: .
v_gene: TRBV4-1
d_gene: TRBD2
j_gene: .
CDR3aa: CASSPTLTSGSGYEQYF

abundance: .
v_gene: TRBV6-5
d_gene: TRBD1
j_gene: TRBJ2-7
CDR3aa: CASSYDATGSYEQYF

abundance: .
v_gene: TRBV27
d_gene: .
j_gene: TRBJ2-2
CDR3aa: CASRNRAMLGTGELFF

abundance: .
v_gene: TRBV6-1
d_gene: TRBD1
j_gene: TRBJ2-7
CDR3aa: CASRGTGAYEQYF

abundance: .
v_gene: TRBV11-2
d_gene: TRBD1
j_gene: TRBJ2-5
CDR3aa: CASSFGRGETQYF

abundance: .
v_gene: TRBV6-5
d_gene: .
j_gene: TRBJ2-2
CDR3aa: CASSRREGRTGELFF

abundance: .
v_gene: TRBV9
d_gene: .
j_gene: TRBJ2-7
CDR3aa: CASSPHTWDYEQYF

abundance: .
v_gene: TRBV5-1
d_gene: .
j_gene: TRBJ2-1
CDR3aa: CASSLETGASSYNEQFF

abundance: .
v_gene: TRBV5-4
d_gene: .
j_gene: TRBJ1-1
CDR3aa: CASSLVSQWNTEAFF

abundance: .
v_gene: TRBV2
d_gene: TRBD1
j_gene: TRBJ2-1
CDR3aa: CASSEGTGLNEQFF

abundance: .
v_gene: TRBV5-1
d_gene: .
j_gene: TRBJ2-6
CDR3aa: CASSLDGRASGANVLTF

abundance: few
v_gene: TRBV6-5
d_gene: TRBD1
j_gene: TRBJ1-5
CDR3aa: CASSRTGLSNQPQHF

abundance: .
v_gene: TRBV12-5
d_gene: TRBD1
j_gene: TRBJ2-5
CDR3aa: CASGSGTGLGQETQYF

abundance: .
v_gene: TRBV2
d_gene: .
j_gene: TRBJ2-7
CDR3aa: CASSEEVGNSYEQYF

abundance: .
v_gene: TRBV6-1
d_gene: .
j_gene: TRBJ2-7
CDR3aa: CASSGGQRYEQYF

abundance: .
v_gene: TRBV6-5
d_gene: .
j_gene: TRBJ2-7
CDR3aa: CASSSVAGNEQYF

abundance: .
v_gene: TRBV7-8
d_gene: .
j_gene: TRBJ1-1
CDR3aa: CASSLVKGGTEAFF

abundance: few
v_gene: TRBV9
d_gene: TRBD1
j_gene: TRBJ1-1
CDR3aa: CASSARQGHTEAFF

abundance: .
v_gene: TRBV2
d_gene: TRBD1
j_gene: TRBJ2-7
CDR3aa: CASSEGRQGAREQYF

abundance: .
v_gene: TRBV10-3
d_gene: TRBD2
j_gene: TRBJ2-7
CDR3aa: CAMGLATNSEQYF

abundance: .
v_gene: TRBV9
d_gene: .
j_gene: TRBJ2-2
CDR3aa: CASSVTGQGTGELFF

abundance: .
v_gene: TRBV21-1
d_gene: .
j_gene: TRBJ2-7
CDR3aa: CASSKGPDFYEQYF

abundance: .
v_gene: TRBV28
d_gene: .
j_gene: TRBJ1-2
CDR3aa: CASSLFSAPYGYTF

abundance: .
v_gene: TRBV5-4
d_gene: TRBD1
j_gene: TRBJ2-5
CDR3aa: CASSLARQGAGETQYF

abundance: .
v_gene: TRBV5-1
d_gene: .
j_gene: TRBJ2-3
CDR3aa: CASSSQGGSTDTQYF

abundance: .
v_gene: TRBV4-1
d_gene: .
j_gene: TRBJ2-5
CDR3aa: CASSRGPQETQYF

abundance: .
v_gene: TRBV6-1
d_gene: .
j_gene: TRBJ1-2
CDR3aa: CASSRSGDYGYTF

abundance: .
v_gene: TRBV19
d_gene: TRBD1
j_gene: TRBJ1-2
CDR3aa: CASSIFGTGTNYGYTF

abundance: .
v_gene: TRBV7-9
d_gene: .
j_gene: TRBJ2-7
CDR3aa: CASSHRAGEQYF

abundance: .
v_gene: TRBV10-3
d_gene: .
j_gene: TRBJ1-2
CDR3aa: CAISQSPNYGYTF

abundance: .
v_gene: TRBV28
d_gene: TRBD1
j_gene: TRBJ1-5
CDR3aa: CASSLTGVHQPQHF

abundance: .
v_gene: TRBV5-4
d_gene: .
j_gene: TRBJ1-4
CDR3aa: CASSERPGPTNEKLFF